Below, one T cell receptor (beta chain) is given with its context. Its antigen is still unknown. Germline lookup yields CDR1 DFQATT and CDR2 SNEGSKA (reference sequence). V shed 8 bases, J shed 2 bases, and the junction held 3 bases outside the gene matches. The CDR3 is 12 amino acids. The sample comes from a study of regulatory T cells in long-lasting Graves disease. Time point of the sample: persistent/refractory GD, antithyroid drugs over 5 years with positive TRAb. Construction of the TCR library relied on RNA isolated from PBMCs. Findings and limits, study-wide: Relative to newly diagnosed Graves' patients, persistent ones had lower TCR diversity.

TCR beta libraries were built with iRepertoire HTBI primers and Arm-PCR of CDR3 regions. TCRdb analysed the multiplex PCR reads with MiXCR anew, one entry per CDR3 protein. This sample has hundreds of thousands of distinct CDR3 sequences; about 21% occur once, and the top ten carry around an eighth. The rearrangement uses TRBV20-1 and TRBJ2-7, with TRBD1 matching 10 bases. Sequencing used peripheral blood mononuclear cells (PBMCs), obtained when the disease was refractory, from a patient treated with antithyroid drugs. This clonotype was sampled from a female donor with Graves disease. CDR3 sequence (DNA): TGCAGTACTGGACAGGGGGCCTACGAGCAGTACTTC. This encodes CSTGQGAYEQYF.